The T cell receptor (beta chain) under discussion was sequenced for a study of blood T cells in healthy people across ages (dated by TCRdb to between 2015 and 2017). Study-level background: Template switching captured roughly one uniquely barcoded TCR beta cDNA molecule per two T cells in model experiments. Age-related changes in TCR beta repertoire diversity were measured in the study by deep sequencing normalized with unique cDNA molecular identifiers. The donors were split into four age groups: young (average roughly 15 years), middle-aged (around 37), aged (approximately 60) and long-lived (approximately 80). To avoid experimental bias, donors of different ages were randomly spread across the sequencing lanes. The study analyzed two additional independent replicas of 1 million unique cDNA reads from the same blood draw for two donors, one aged 18 to 30 and one aged 80 or older.

The donors were under 40 Caucasian individuals from Russia, aged 6 to 90 years, who were systemically healthy. Around 9.7 milliliters of peripheral blood were collected from each donor into EDTA-treated Vacutainer tubes. Ficoll-Paque density-gradient centrifugation was used to isolate PBMCs, with at least 6 million obtained per sample. Trizol reagent was used to extract total RNA from the PBMCs, yielding at least 5.5 micrograms per sample. Naive CD45RAhigh/CD27high T cell percentages were measured by flow cytometry on a PBMC aliquot from every donor. Libraries were made using 5' RACE. The data were produced on an Illumina HiSeq 2500. A second PCR of roughly 7 to 12 cycles was run with a J-beta primer mix and a sample-barcoded 5' primer. A unique molecular identifier was introduced onto each TCR beta cDNA molecule by a template-switch 5' adaptor carrying 12 random nucleotides. Each sample yielded at least 2.5 million CDR3-containing paired-end reads. The Mint cDNA synthesis kit, primed by a TRBC-specific oligonucleotide, was used to synthesize first-strand cDNA from all RNA. After uracil-DNA glycosylase treatment, a first 18-cycle PCR used universal primers M1SS and BC2_uni_R on all cDNA. In the original analysis: For normalization, 1 million high-quality reads, each with a distinct molecular identifier, were randomly selected from each sample. Reads with shared molecular identifiers were discarded instead of being binned into consensus sequences. MiTCR, set to a Q25 quality threshold and the strictest error-elimination algorithm, was used for CDR3 identification, clonotype clustering and error correction. A nonparametric unseen species model using Euler transformation provided a lower-bound estimate of total TCR beta diversity. The public sequencing data were trimmed at Q25 with fastp and processed into clonotypes with MiXCR by TCRdb, which kept only in-frame beta chains. All rows with the same CDR3 protein become a single entry with the most common DNA and genes. V and J calls and clone size were set by TCRdb, not the authors. For this sample the table gives some 550,000 distinct CDR3 sequences, of which 47% were detected only once. The ten largest clones capture around 25% of the sample.

From the cysteine through the phenylalanine, the CDR3 covers 17 amino acids. Only CDR3 DNA remains: 51 bases, in frame from the first base. V lost 1 base and J lost 8 bases; the stretch between them is 21 bases long. As encoded in the germline V gene (reference sequence), CDR1 is LGHDT while CDR2 is YNNKEL. The study at large found these results: The CMV infection status of donors was not known, potentially confounding age-related changes in expanded clonotypes. Conclusive comparison of naive and antigen-experienced compartments was prevented by the profiling of bulk unsorted PBMCs. As age increased, observed TCR beta diversity per million T cells dropped in a roughly linear way, and a significant reduction was already evident by age 40. Estimates of total diversity based on one million sequenced T cells were regarded as lower bounds and as underestimates. There was a strong correlation between observed TCR beta diversity and the percentage of naive T cells measured by flow cytometry. Compared with the aged group, the long-lived group had more naive CD4+ T cells, fewer expanded clones and increased TCR diversity, a pattern suggesting age selection.

Of note for this clonotype: Its antigen remains undetermined. The record has no base qualities; no much larger clone is one base away.

Sequencing was carried out using blood. The source is a man older than 75 in good health. The chain couples TRBV3-1 to TRBJ2-1; no D gene is confidently identified. The CDR3 protein: CASSQVAGPPLSYEQFF. The DNA reads as follows: TGTGCCAGCAGCCAAGTAGCCGGTCCCCCGCTATCTTATGAGCAGTTCTTC.